These 15 T cell receptor beta chains were sequenced from one sample in a study of immune heterogeneity within non-small cell lung tumors. Bulk tumor genomic DNA constituted the template, at around 600 ng per sample. Several widely spaced biopsies per primary tumor were taken during surgery. Each patient presented with untreated, newly diagnosed non-small cell lung cancer and received curative surgery. The TCR beta CDR3 region was amplified by multiplex PCR employing 32 V and 13 J primers. TCRdb fed the multiplex PCR reads into MiXCR, producing one record per CDR3 protein. The sample consists of roughly 13,000 distinct CDR3 sequences, about 23% of them appearing once. Sequencing was performed on lung tumor tissue. The source of these receptors is a man in his fifties with non-small cell lung cancer.

This clonotype was seen only once. The gene calls are TRBV5-6 and TRBJ2-5, with 9 bases lining up with TRBD2. Germline CDR1 reads SGHDT; CDR2 reads YYEEEE. With 0 bases clipped from V and 7 bases from J, the junction kept 7 bases outside the gene matches. The CDR3 extends over 15 amino acids. The CDR3 reads CASSLVASGNGTQYF. CDR3 sequence (DNA): TGTGCCAGCAGCTTGGTCGCTAGCGGGAATGGGACCCAGTACTTC.

A few counts support this clonotype. This may be a read error, as it is one base from a much larger clone. The chain has TRBV20-1 and TRBJ2-7; TRBD1 or TRBD2 may be the D gene (5 bases each). CDR1 is DFQATT, CDR2 SNEGSKA, per germline (reference sequence). CDR3 length: 12 amino acids. With 4 bases removed from V and 9 bases from J, the gap between germline ends came to 16 bases. CDR3 protein: CSAKLRDHGQYF. The CDR3 DNA reads TGCAGTGCTAAACTCAGGGACCACGGGCAGTACTTC.

This clonotype was counted ten times or more. The chain carries TRBV14 and TRBJ1-3; D is possibly TRBD1 (5 bases). The germline V gene has CDR1 SGHDN and CDR2 FVKESK. Trimming took off 4 bases at V and 2 bases at J, with 12 bases between the two ends. The CDR3 consists of 15 residues. CDR3 loop: CASSPGLTPGNTIYF. The CDR3 nucleotides read TGTGCCAGCAGCCCGGGACTTACGCCTGGAAACACCATATATTTT.

By sample fraction, this clonotype is medium-sized. The V gene is TRBV6-1, the J gene TRBJ2-7, with a weak D call TRBD1 (6 bases). Between the trimmed V and J ends, which lost 5 bases and 2 bases, there was a span of 13 bases. CDR1 MNHNS and CDR2 SASEGT come from the germline V gene. The CDR3 totals 14 residues. The CDR3 coding sequence is TGTGCCAGCAGTCTCCGGGACACGACCTACGAGCAGTACTTC. This sequence encodes CASSLRDTTYEQYF.

This clonotype was seen at least ten times. The chain has TRBV3-1 and TRBJ1-3; D gene uncertain. CDR1 is LGHDT and CDR2 is YNNKEL in the germline V gene (reference sequence). V was cut by 1 base and J by 0 bases, with 13 bases left in between. The CDR3 extends over 17 amino acids. CDR3 in amino acids: CASSQVSFSASGNTIYF. CDR3 DNA sequence: TGTGCCAGCAGCCAAGTATCCTTTTCCGCCTCTGGAAACACCATATATTTT. The full variable domain, completed using reference TRBV3-1 and TRBJ1-3, is DTAVSQTPKYLVTQMGNDKSIKCEQNLGHDTMYWYKQDSKKFLKIMFSYNNKELIINETVPNRFSPKSPDKAHLNLHINSLELGDSAVYFCASSQVSFSASGNTIYFGEGSWLTVV.

This clonotype has a single count. This sequence may be a read error, since a much larger clone differs from it by one base. The chain links TRBV10-3 to TRBJ1-4, with TRBD1 matching 7 bases. CDR3 length: 13 residues. Germline loops: CDR1 ENHRY, CDR2 SYGVKD. The J segment lost 6 bases and the V segment lost 10 bases, leaving 8 bases of the junction unmatched. The CDR3 DNA is TGTGCCAACAGCTCGGGACAGCATGAAAAACTGTTTTTT. Its translation is CANSSGQHEKLFF.

This clonotype came up many times. This chain joins TRBV7-9 and TRBJ2-7, with D unresolved. The CDR3 runs to 14 residues. The V end was cut by 1 base, the J end by 6 bases, with 13 bases between. The germline V gene encodes CDR1 SEHNR and CDR2 FQNEAQ (reference sequence). CDR3 in DNA: TGTGCCAGCAGCTTAGATTCTTGGGTCTCCGAGCAGTACTTC. This gives the protein CASSLDSWVSEQYF.

For this clonotype: A much larger clone lies a single base off, so this may be a read error. This rearrangement joins TRBV24-1 to TRBJ1-4; 8 nucleotides align to TRBD1. The CDR3 is 15 amino acids. Germline-derived CDR1 and CDR2 are KGHDR and SFDVKD. The CDR3, as DNA: TGTGCCACCAGTGACGGACAGGGAAAAAATGTAAAACTGTTTTTT. Translating it yields CATSDGQGKNVKLFF.

For this clonotype: One base away lies a much larger clone, so this may be a sequencing read error. V and J are TRBV18 and TRBJ1-5; possible D gene TRBD1, 5 bases. The ends were cut back, 11 bases at V and 6 bases at J, with 23 bases in the middle. Looked up from germline, CDR1 is KGHSH and CDR2 is LQKENI. The CDR3 is 15 amino acids. The CDR3 nucleotides read TGTGCCCGGGGGTGGGGTATTTTGGGCACTCAGCCCCAGCATTTT. It specifies CARGWGILGTQPQHF.

This clonotype occurred many times. The chain combines TRBV12-3 or TRBV12-4 with TRBJ1-2; no firm D call. V was clipped by 3 bases and J by 7 bases, with 15 bases between them. The CDR3 totals 14 residues. The CDR3: CASSLSAGGVGYTF. CDR3 DNA: TGTGCCAGCAGTTTGTCGGCCGGTGGGGTTGGCTACACCTTC.

This clonotype was counted ten times or more. The chain carries TRBV7-2 and TRBJ1-2, with D possibly TRBD1 on 5 matching bases. The CDR3 contains 14 residues. V lost 3 bases and J lost 5, with 13 bases in between. Germline V CDR1 and CDR2: SGHTA, FQGNSA. In nucleotides, the CDR3 is TGTGCCAGCAGCTTCAGGAGGGGCCAGTATGGCTACACCTTC. Protein: CASSFRRGQYGYTF.

There are many counts of this clonotype. The chain links TRBV13 to TRBJ2-3; 10 nucleotides agree with TRBD2. Trimming removed 6 bases from V and 0 bases from J; junction bases left unmatched: 6. This CDR3 comprises 16 residues. CDR1 is PRHDT, CDR2 FYEKMQ, per germline (reference sequence). The CDR3 region has the DNA TGTGCCAGCAGAGCCGGGACTAGCGTTAGCACAGATACGCAGTATTTT. It yields the protein CASRAGTSVSTDTQYF. Combining the CDR3 with reference TRBV13 and TRBJ2-3 gives the whole variable domain AAGVIQSPRHLIKEKRETATLKCYPIPRHDTVYWYQQGPGQDPQFLISFYEKMQSDKGSIPDRFSAQQFSDYHSELNMSSLELGDSALYFCASRAGTSVSTDTQYFGPGTRLTVL.

This clonotype was seen at least ten times. V usage is TRBV28 and J usage is TRBJ1-1, with D possibly matching TRBD1 (6 bases). Germline lookup yields CDR1 MDHEN and CDR2 SYDVKM. V was shortened by 6 bases and J by 6 bases, with 14 bases between the two germline ends. CDR3 length: 13 residues. DNA for the CDR3: TGTGCCAGCAGGCAGACAGGTTCTCCTGAAGCTTTCTTT. Protein: CASRQTGSPEAFF.

This clonotype has a count of ten or more. The chain has TRBV5-1 and TRBJ2-1; 11 nucleotides agree with TRBD2. Germline-derived CDR1 and CDR2 are SGHRS and YFSETQ. Trimming removed 4 bases from V and 2 bases from J; junction bases left unmatched: 2. The CDR3 is 15 residues long. This chain's CDR3 is CASSLSGGAYNEQFF. CDR3 nucleotides: TGCGCCAGCAGCCTTAGCGGGGGGGCCTACAATGAGCAGTTCTTC.

This clonotype was seen at least ten times. This chain links TRBV29-1 with TRBJ2-7; D may be TRBD1 (5 bases). The V end was cut by 3 bases, the J end by 3 bases, with 12 bases between. The CDR3 is made up of 13 amino acids. Germline CDR1 reads SQVTM; CDR2 reads ANQGSEA. CDR3 protein: CSVDPGQGYEQYF. The CDR3 bases are TGCAGCGTTGATCCGGGCCAGGGCTACGAGCAGTACTTC.